This T cell receptor (beta chain) is from a study of blood T cell repertoires in COVID-19. In the study overall: T cells, B-cell-depleted T cells, or PBMCs supplied cDNA or gDNA.

Original analysis: Reference gene primer amplification gave estimated nucleated cell counts. The repertoire was sequenced with immunoSEQ multiplex PCR; TCRdb's copy has only in-frame clones and lacks some. V, J and clone size are taken as reported in that table, and D and trimming were inferred from the DNA itself. The sample includes under 200,000 clones, just under 85% of them seen just once. V was pared by 3 bases and J by 0 bases, with 14 bases between. CDR3 size: 16 residues. The V gene's germline CDR1 is SGHVS and CDR2 FQNEAQ. The receptor comes from a man aged 40-50 years who had recovered from COVID-19. V usage is TRBV7-8 and J usage is TRBJ1-1; D remains ambiguous. Sequences were obtained from peripheral blood. The CDR3 nucleotides read TGTGCCAGCAGCTTGATAGGAGGCCTTATGAACACTGAAGCTTTCTTT. Protein sequence: CASSLIGGLMNTEAFF.